The clone carrying this T cell receptor (beta chain) was recorded a few times. The antigen is undetermined. 5'RACE template switching produced TCR cDNA carrying a universal primer site and UMIs. MiXCR, applied by TCRdb to the 5' RACE reads, yields one record per CDR3 protein. The table lists 500,000 to 650,000 distinct CDR3 sequences, around 16% of them singletons. This CDR3 spans 16 amino acids. V lost 4 bases, J lost 6 bases, and 22 bases lay in between. Per the germline V gene, CDR1 is GTSNPN and CDR2 is SVGIG (reference sequence). These data belong to a study of T cells after yellow fever vaccination. Across the whole study: Low-cell-number fractions underwent preparation using SMART-Seq v4 Ultra Low Input. Study-level points and caveats: The CD4 and CD8 compartments had a small share of their clonotypes in common. From the bulk population, abundant clonotypes could contaminate and appear within FACS-sorted repertoires.

Specimen: PBMCs, collected about 5 days after the first yellow fever vaccination. The chain has TRBV30 and TRBJ2-1; D tentatively reads TRBD1 or TRBD2 (6 bases each). This TCR derives from a man between 18 and 35 years old who received the YFV17D yellow fever vaccine. CDR3 DNA sequence: TGTGCCTGGACCAAGCCACCGGGGGCGATATTCAATGAGCAGTTCTTC. Translated: CAWTKPPGAIFNEQFF.